This T cell receptor beta chain originates from a study of identical twins. This CDR3 comprises 13 residues. Via MiXCR, TCRdb re-called the 5' RACE reads, giving one row per CDR3 protein. The table lists about 530,000 distinct CDR3 sequences, 13% to 15% of them singletons, with roughly 0.4% in the top ten. A further study also used this sample, focusing on yellow fever vaccine responses in identical twins.

The chain employs TRBV21-1 and TRBJ2-1; TRBD1, the D gene given by the table, was not confirmed from the DNA. TRBV21-1 is deemed a pseudogene. Sequenced sample: CD4+ T cells sorted from blood. The source is a woman younger than 35 in good health. CDR3 sequence (DNA): TGTGCCACCTCCCTCCGGGACCGACGAGAGCAGTTCTTC. It is translated as CATSLRDRREQFF.